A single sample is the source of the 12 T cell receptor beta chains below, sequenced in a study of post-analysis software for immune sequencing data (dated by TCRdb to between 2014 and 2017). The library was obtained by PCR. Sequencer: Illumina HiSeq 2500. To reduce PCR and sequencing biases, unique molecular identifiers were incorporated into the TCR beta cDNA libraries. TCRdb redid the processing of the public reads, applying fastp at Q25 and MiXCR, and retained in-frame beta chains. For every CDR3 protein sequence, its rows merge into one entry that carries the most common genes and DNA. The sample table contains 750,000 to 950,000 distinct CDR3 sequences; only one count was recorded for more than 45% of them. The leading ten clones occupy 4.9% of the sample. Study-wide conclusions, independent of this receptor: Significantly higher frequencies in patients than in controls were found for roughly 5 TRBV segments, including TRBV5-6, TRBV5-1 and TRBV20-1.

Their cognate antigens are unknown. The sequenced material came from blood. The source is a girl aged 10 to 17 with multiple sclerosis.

The CDR3 coding sequence is TGCAGCGTTCGGACAGGGACCTCCTACGAGCAGTACTTC. Its protein product is CSVRTGTSYEQYF. This chain connects TRBV29-1 to TRBJ2-7; 8 bases agree with TRBD1. The CDR3 is made up of 13 amino acids. After removal of 5 bases from V and 0 bases from J, the junction contained 3 bases not matched to a gene. Germline V gene sequence: CDR1 SQVTM, CDR2 ANQGSEA.

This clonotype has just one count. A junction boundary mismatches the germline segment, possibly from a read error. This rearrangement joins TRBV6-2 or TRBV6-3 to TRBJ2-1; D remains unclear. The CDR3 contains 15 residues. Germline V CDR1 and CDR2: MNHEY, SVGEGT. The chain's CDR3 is CASSGYRRSSNEQFF. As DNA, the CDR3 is TGTGCCAGTTCAGGATACCGCAGGTCCTCCAATGAGCAGTTCTTC.

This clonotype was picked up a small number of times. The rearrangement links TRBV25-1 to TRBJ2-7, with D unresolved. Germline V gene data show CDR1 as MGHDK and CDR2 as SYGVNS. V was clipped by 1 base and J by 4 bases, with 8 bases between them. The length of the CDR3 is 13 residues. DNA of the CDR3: TGTGCCAGCAGTGAATTCTTCGGGTACGAGCAGTACTTC. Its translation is CASSEFFGYEQYF.

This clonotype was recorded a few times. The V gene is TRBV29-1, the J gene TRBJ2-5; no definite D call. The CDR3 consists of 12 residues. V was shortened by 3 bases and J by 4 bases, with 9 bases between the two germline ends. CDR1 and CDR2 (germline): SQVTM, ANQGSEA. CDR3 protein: CSVDFGRETQYF. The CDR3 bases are TGCAGCGTTGATTTCGGAAGAGAGACCCAGTACTTC. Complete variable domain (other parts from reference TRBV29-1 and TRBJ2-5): SAVISQKPSRDICQRGTSLTIQCQVDSQVTMMFWYRQQPGQSLTLIATANQGSEATYESGFVIDKFPISRPNLTFSTLTVSNMSPEDSSIYLCSVDFGRETQYFGPGTRLLVL.

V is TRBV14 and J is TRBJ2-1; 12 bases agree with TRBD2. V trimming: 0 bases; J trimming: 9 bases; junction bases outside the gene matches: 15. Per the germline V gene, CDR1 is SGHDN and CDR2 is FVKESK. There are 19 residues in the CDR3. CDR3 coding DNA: TGTGCCAGCAGCCAAGATTCCGCTTGGGCTAGCGGGAGGGCTGGTGAGCAGTTCTTC. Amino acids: CASSQDSAWASGRAGEQFF.

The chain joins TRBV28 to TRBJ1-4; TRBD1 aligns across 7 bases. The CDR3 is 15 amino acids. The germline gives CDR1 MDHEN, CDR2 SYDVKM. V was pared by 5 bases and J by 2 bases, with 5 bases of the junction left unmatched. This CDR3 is CASSHLTGTNEKLFF. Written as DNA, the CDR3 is TGTGCCAGCAGTCACCTGACAGGGACTAATGAAAAACTGTTTTTT. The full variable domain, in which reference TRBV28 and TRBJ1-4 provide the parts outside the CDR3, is DVKVTQSSRYLVKRTGEKVFLECVQDMDHENMFWYRQDPGLGLRLIYFSYDVKMKEKGDIPEGYSVSREKKERFSLILESASTNQTSMYLCASSHLTGTNEKLFFGSGTQLSVL.

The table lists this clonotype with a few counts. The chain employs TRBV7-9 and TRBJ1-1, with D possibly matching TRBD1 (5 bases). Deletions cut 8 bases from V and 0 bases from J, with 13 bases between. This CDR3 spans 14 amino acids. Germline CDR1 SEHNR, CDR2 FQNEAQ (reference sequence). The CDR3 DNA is TGTGCCAGCGGAACGGGGGGATTGAACACTGAAGCTTTCTTT. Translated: CASGTGGLNTEAFF.

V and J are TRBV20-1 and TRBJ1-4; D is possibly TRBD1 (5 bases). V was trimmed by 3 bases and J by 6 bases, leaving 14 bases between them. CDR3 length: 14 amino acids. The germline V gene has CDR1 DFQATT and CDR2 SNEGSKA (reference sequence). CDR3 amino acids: CSASDWDGDEKLFF. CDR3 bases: TGCAGTGCTAGTGATTGGGACGGGGATGAAAAACTGTTTTTT.

CDR3 DNA: TGTGCCACCAGTGATTCGTTACTGGGGGTAGGAGGCTACACCTTC. This gives the protein CATSDSLLGVGGYTF. The chain has TRBV24-1 and TRBJ1-2; tentative D call: TRBD1 (5 bases). Germline V gene lookup returns CDR1 KGHDR and CDR2 SFDVKD. Trimming left V 2 bases short and J 8 bases short, with 17 bases between. The CDR3 has 15 residues.

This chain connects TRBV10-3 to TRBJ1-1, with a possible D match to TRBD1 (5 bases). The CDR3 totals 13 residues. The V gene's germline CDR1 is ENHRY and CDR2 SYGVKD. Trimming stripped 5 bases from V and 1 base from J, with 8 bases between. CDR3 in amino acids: CAISTGQNTEAFF. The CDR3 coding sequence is TGTGCCATCAGTACAGGACAGAACACTGAAGCTTTCTTT.

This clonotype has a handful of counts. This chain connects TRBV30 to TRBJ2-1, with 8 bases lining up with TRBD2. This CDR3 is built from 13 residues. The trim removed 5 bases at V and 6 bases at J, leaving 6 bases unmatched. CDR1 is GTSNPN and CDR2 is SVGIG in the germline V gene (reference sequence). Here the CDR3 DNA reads TGTGCCTGGGAGGGCGGGAGGCCCAATGAGCAGTTCTTC. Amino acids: CAWEGGRPNEQFF.

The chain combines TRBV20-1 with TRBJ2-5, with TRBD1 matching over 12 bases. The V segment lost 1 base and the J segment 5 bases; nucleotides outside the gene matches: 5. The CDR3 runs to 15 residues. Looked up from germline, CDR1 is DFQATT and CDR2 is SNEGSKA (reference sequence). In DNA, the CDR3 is TGCAGTGCTAGAGTCGGGACAGGGGGCACGGAGACCCAGTACTTC. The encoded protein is CSARVGTGGTETQYF.